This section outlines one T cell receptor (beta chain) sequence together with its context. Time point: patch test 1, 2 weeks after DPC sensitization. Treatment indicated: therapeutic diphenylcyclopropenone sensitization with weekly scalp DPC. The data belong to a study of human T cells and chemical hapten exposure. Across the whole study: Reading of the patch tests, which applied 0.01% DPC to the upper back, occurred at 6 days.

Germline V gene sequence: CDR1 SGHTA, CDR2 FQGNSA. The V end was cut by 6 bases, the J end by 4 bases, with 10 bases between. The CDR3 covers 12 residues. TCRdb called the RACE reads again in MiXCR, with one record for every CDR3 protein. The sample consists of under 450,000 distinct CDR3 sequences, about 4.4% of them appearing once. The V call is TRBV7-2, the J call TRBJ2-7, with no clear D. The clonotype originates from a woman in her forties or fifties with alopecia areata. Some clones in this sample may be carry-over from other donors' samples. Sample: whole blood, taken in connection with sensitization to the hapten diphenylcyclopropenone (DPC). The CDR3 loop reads CASSRSPYEQYF. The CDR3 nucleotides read TGTGCCAGCAGTCGGTCTCCTTACGAGCAGTACTTC.